The 13 T cell receptor beta chains listed next were all sequenced from one sample in a study of T cell repertoires in cytomegalovirus infection (dated by TCRdb to between 2018 and 2021). TCRdb records Illumina HiSeq 1500 as the sequencer. Through fastp at Q25 and MiXCR, TCRdb rebuilt clones from the public reads, retaining in-frame beta chains. Identical CDR3 proteins give one entry, which carries the most common genes and DNA. The sample table holds 340,000 or so distinct CDR3 sequences, of which around a quarter were seen once. The ten largest clones capture 13% of the sample. No antigen has been assigned to these receptors. According to the study, the label for this sample's treatment or condition signals: in vitro stimulation with specific CMV peptide epitopes to enrich CMV-specific T cells. The source was cultured PBMCs, collected from culture after CMV antigen stimulation. These receptors were taken from a human donor in good health (CMV status not recorded). Some clones in this sample may be carry-over from other donors' samples.

The table lists this clonotype with a few counts. The gene calls are TRBV5-8 and TRBJ2-3, with 12 bases aligning to TRBD2. CDR1 and CDR2 from the germline V gene are SGHTS and YDEGEE. V was pared by 4 bases and J by 3 bases, with 6 bases of the junction left unmatched. CDR3 length equals 16 residues. CDR3 sequence reads: CASSGLTSGRTDTQYF. DNA for the CDR3: TGTGCCAGCAGCGGACTGACTAGCGGGAGAACAGATACGCAGTATTTT.

The chain has TRBV6-2 or TRBV6-3 and TRBJ2-5; 14 positions agree with TRBD2. Germline trimming cut 6 bases from V and 4 bases from J; bases unmatched to any gene: 10. The CDR3 is 17 residues long. From germline, CDR1 is MNHEY and CDR2 SVGEGT. As DNA, the CDR3 is TGTGCCAGCAGAAACTTAGGGACTAGCGGGAGTGGAGAGACCCAGTACTTC. Translated, it gives CASRNLGTSGSGETQYF.

At least ten counts were recorded for this clonotype. J is TRBJ2-7 and V is TRBV7-2, with 9 bases matching TRBD2. The CDR3 sequence is 17 residues long. With 1 base clipped from V and 3 bases from J, the junction kept 10 bases outside the gene matches. Germline V gives CDR1 SGHTA, CDR2 FQGNSA. The CDR3 region has the DNA TGTGCCAGCAGCTTAGAGGGACTAGCTAAGGGTCACTACGAGCAGTACGTC. Protein sequence: CASSLEGLAKGHYEQYV.

This clonotype showed up many times. The chain uses TRBV12-3 or TRBV12-4 and TRBJ1-5; no definite D call. Trimming shortened V by 1 base and J by 4 bases, and 11 bases separated the two germline ends. The length of the CDR3 is 15 residues. The CDR3 spells CASSLGRVGNQPQHF. CDR3 sequence (DNA): TGTGCCAGCAGTTTAGGAAGGGTGGGAAATCAGCCCCAGCATTTT.

On this clonotype itself: A much larger clone differs from this one at a single base, so this may be a read error. V is TRBV7-2 and J is TRBJ1-1; D is possibly TRBD1 (6 bases). The germline V gene encodes CDR1 SGHTA and CDR2 FQGNSA. This CDR3 region has 13 residues. Trimming removed 3 bases from V and 8 bases from J, with 13 bases in between. CDR3 region: CTSSFTGTLEAFF. As DNA, the CDR3 is TGTACCAGCAGCTTTACTGGGACACTAGAAGCTTTCTTT.

In its sample, this clonotype was seen a few times. The chain joins TRBV6-6 to TRBJ1-5, with TRBD1 identical over 8 bases. The CDR3 is 18 residues long. The V segment lost 2 bases and the J segment 4 bases; nucleotides outside the gene matches: 13. Germline V gives CDR1 MNHNY, CDR2 SVGAGI (reference sequence). CDR3 in amino acids: CASSYTPGGTGLNQPQHF. The CDR3 bases are TGTGCCAGCAGTTACACCCCGGGTGGGACAGGCCTTAATCAGCCCCAGCATTTT.

The V and J genes are TRBV7-9 and TRBJ2-7, with 8 bases fitting TRBD2. This CDR3 is built from 17 residues. The J segment lost 0 bases and the V segment lost 4 bases, leaving 11 bases of the junction unmatched. CDR1 and CDR2 from the germline V gene are SEHNR and FQNEAQ (reference sequence). The DNA for the CDR3 is TGTGCCAGCAGCTCCAGGGGTAGCGGGACCAGCTCCTACGAGCAGTACTTC. This translates into CASSSRGSGTSSYEQYF.

The table lists this clonotype with many counts. The genes are TRBV4-1 and TRBJ2-4; TRBD1 aligns across 7 bases. J lost 0 bases, V lost 1 base, and 12 bases had no gene match. Germline V CDR1 and CDR2: MGHRA, YSYEKL. This CDR3 is 19 amino acids long. This CDR3 is CASSQGNGQAILAKNIQYF. In nucleotides, the CDR3 is TGCGCCAGCAGCCAAGGAAATGGACAGGCGATACTAGCCAAAAACATTCAGTACTTC.

This clonotype was picked up a small number of times. The V gene is TRBV12-3 or TRBV12-4, the J gene TRBJ2-7; 8 bases agree with TRBD1. This CDR3 has 16 amino acids. Losses at the gene ends were 5 bases for V and 0 bases for J; bases not matched to a gene: 9. The CDR3 loop is CASSRSTGAGSYEQYV. CDR3 DNA: TGTGCCAGCAGTCGTTCGACAGGGGCCGGCTCCTACGAGCAGTACGTC.

Only a few counts were recorded for this clonotype. The rearrangement uses TRBV6-1 and TRBJ2-7, with 9 bases matching TRBD1. The CDR3 contains 13 residues. Germline-derived CDR1 and CDR2 are MNHNS and SASEGT. V lost 5 bases to trimming and J lost 6 bases; unmatched junction nucleotides: 5. CDR3 coding DNA: TGTGCCAGCAGTTACGGGACAGGGCCCGAGCAGTACGTC. Its translation: CASSYGTGPEQYV.

There are many counts of this clonotype. This chain uses TRBV7-2 with TRBJ2-5, with a possible D match to TRBD2 (7 bases). The CDR3 length is 15 residues. Looked up from germline, CDR1 is SGHTA and CDR2 is FQGNSA. V was cut by 4 bases and J by 5 bases, with 17 bases left in between. Here the CDR3 DNA reads TGTGCCAGCAGCTCACCTACAGGGAGGGACGAGACCCAGTACTTC. Its translation: CASSSPTGRDETQYF.

This clonotype was detected a few times. V gene TRBV7-2 combines with J gene TRBJ2-3; no firm D call. Trimming shortened V by 5 bases and J by 4 bases, and 13 bases separated the two germline ends. CDR1 SGHTA and CDR2 FQGNSA come from the germline V gene. CDR3 length equals 14 residues. CDR3 DNA: TGTGCCAGCAGCCCGAGTAGGGAATCAGATACGCAGTATTTT. Its translation: CASSPSRESDTQYF.

In DNA, the CDR3 is TGCAGTGCTAGTGGGCAGGGAGGCCAGCCCCAGCATTTT. This translates into CSASGQGGQPQHF. The V gene is TRBV20-1, the J gene TRBJ1-5, with a weak D call TRBD1 (5 bases). V lost 3 bases and J lost 7, with 13 bases in between. The CDR3 has 13 residues. CDR1 DFQATT and CDR2 SNEGSKA come from the germline V gene (reference sequence).